Listed below are T cell receptor beta chains from one sample, sequenced in a study of cytomegalovirus exposure and HLA in healthy donors. Clones were read by immunoSEQ multiplex PCR, and TCRdb kept only the in-frame ones, dropping some. The table includes approximately 72,000 clones, 78% detected once. The material sequenced was PBMCs. The receptors stem from a male donor in good health and CMV-seropositive. CDR3s include the opening cysteine and the closing phenylalanine or tryptophan. A D gene is named only where the DNA matches it firmly. Clone size is given for some rows only: seen once, a few or many times, or a class if the clone is expanded.

clone size,D gene,J gene,V gene,CDR3 DNA,CDR3 protein
-,TRBD1,TRBJ2-5,TRBV29-1,TGCAGCGTTGACCTGGACAGGGGGCGAGGGACCCAGTACTTC,CSVDLDRGRGTQYF
-,TRBD2,TRBJ2-2,TRBV10-3,TGTGCCACCCTGCGGGGGACGGCGAACACCGGGGAGCTGTTTTTT,CATLRGTANTGELFF
-,TRBD1,TRBJ1-6,TRBV28,TGTGCCAGCAGCCTGGGACAGGGAGTCTGGTCACCCCTCCACTTT,CASSLGQGVWSPLHF
-,TRBD1,TRBJ2-7,TRBV7-9,TGTGCCAGCAGCTACCAGGACAGGAGCTCCTACGAGCAGTACTTC,CASSYQDRSSYEQYF
few,-,TRBJ1-5,TRBV5-8,TGTGCCAGCAGCAATGCCCAGGGGCCCCAGCATTTT,CASSNAQGPQHF
few,TRBD1,TRBJ1-1,TRBV4-1,TGCGCCAGCAGCCAAGCTATCTTAGTCCGGGACAGGAACACTGAAGCTTTCTTT,CASSQAILVRDRNTEAFF
-,TRBD1,TRBJ2-5,TRBV5-1,TGCGCCACCAGGGACAGGGGTGAGACCCAGTACTTC,CATRDRGETQYF
-,-,TRBJ2-7,TRBV27,TGTGCCAGCAGTGGACAGCTTAAACTCTACGAGCAGTACTTC,CASSGQLKLYEQYF
-,-,TRBJ1-1,TRBV29-1,TGCAGCGTTGTCCTCCGGGGGGATGCTTTCTTT,CSVVLRGDAFF
-,-,TRBJ1-4,TRBV5-1,TGCGCCAGCCAGAGGGTCTCTAATGAAAAACTGTTTTTT,CASQRVSNEKLFF
-,-,TRBJ1-2,TRBV6-1,TGTGCCAGCAGCCTCGCCGGGGACTACACCTTC,CASSLAGDYTF
once,TRBD1,TRBJ1-2,TRBV5-5,TGTGCCAGCAGCTTGAGGGACAGTCCCTATGGCTACACCTTC,CASSLRDSPYGYTF
once,TRBD2,TRBJ2-7,TRBV13,TGTGCCAGCAGCTTAGGCCGACTAGCGGAGGGCGAGCAGTACTTC,CASSLGRLAEGEQYF
-,TRBD1,TRBJ1-4,TRBV5-1,TGCGCCAGCAGCTCGACCGGGACAGGGGAAGAAAAACTGTTTTTT,CASSSTGTGEEKLFF
-,-,TRBJ2-3,TRBV9,TGTGCCACTAATGGGCCTAGCACAGATACGCAGTATTTT,CATNGPSTDTQYF
-,-,TRBJ2-5,TRBV28,TGTGCCAGCAGTTTGTTCAATGCGGGTTACCAAGAGACCCAGTACTTC,CASSLFNAGYQETQYF
-,TRBD1,TRBJ1-1,TRBV7-3,TGTGCCAGCAGCTTACAGGGACAGGGTACTGAAGCTTTCTTT,CASSLQGQGTEAFF
-,-,TRBJ2-7,TRBV19,TGTGCCAGTAGTGAGGGGACTGCTTCCTACGAGCAGTACTTC,CASSEGTASYEQYF
-,TRBD2,TRBJ2-3,TRBV7-6,TGTGCCAGCAGCTTAGAAAGACTAGCGGTTATAGATACGCAGTATTTT,CASSLERLAVIDTQYF
-,-,TRBJ1-2,TRBV10-2,TGCGCCAGCTCCTGGAGCGGGGGGGGCGATGGCTACACCTTC,CASSWSGGGDGYTF